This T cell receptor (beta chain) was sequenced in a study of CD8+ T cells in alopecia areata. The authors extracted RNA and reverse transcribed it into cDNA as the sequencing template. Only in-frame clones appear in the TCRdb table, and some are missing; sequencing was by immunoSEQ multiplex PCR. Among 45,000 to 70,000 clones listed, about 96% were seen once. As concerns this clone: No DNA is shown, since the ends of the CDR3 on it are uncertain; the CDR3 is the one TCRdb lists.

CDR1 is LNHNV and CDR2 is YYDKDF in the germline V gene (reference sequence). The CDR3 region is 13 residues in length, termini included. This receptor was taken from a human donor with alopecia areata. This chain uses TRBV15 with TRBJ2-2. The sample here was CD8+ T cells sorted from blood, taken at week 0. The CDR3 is CATSILVSGELFF.